Presented here are 10 T cell receptor beta chains from one specimen sequenced in a study of blood T cell repertoires in COVID-19. Measured with immunoSEQ multiplex PCR; TCRdb has only the in-frame clones, and not every one. Of about 160,000 clones listed, 80% to 90% are singletons. Sequencing was performed on peripheral blood. These receptors were obtained from a woman aged 60-70 years with COVID-19, enrolled during active disease.

V gene TRBV25-1 combines with J gene TRBJ1-4, with TRBD1 as a possible D gene (5 bases). The V end lost 3 bases, the J end lost 4 bases, and 9 bases lay between the germline ends. Germline V gene lookup returns CDR1 MGHDK and CDR2 SYGVNS. This CDR3 contains 14 residues. CDR3 in DNA: TGTGCCAGCAGTGACAGGGTTAATAATGAAAAACTGTTTTTT. Translated, it gives CASSDRVNNEKLFF. The complete variable domain, with remaining parts taken from reference TRBV25-1 and TRBJ1-4, reads EADIYQTPRYLVIGTGKKITLECSQTMGHDKMYWYQQDPGMELHLIHYSYGVNSTEKGDLSSESTVSRIRTEHFPLTLESARPSHTSQYLCASSDRVNNEKLFFGSGTQLSVL.

This chain uses TRBV3-1 (or the pseudogene TRBV3-2) with TRBJ1-4; a weak D match, TRBD1 (6 bases). The CDR3 sequence is 17 residues long. The germline V gene encodes CDR1 LGHDT and CDR2 YNNKEL (reference sequence). V was cut by 4 bases and J by 0 bases, with 15 bases left in between. In DNA form, the CDR3 reads TGTGCCAGCAGCCTCGGGACACTTCAGACAACTAATGAAAAACTGTTTTTT. Protein sequence: CASSLGTLQTTNEKLFF.

This clone showed up just a few times. V is TRBV9 and J is TRBJ2-1; no clear D gene. The CDR3 length is 13 residues. The ends were cut back, 6 bases at V and 5 bases at J, with 12 bases in the middle. Germline lookup yields CDR1 SGDLS and CDR2 YYNGEE. CDR3 sequence (DNA): TGTGCCAGCAACAAATTTACAGACAATGAGCAGTTCTTC. Residues: CASNKFTDNEQFF.

This chain uses TRBV6-5 with TRBJ1-1; D gene uncertain. The CDR3 contains 14 residues. CDR1 and CDR2 (germline): MNHEY, SVGAGI. Trimming removed 4 bases from V and 0 bases from J, with 9 bases in between. CDR3 coding DNA: TGTGCCAGCAGTTCGAGGTCGGTGAACACTGAAGCTTTCTTT. Translated: CASSSRSVNTEAFF.

The rearrangement uses TRBV3-1 (or the pseudogene TRBV3-2) and TRBJ1-1; TRBD1 is a possible D gene (6 bases). The V gene lost 5 bases and the J gene lost 4 bases, with 11 bases spanning the gap. In germline, CDR1 is LGHDT, CDR2 YNNKEL (reference sequence). The CDR3 sequence is 13 residues long. The DNA for the CDR3 is TGTGCCAGCAGCTACTACAGGGCCACTGAAGCTTTCTTT. This translates into CASSYYRATEAFF.

The chain links TRBV9 to TRBJ1-4; possibly TRBD1 for D (6 bases). The CDR3 is 16 residues long. Germline V gives CDR1 SGDLS, CDR2 YYNGEE. Deletions cut 4 bases from V and 7 bases from J, with 20 bases between. The CDR3: CASSNPWGGEGEKLFF. DNA of the CDR3: TGTGCCAGCAGCAACCCTTGGGGGGGCGAGGGTGAAAAACTGTTTTTT.

On this clone itself: One end of the junction does not line up with germline, which may come from a read error. V gene TRBV7-7 combines with J gene TRBJ2-5; D could derive from TRBD1 or TRBD2 (5 bases each). The length of the CDR3 is 14 residues. CDR1 and CDR2 (germline): SSHAT, FNYEAQ (reference sequence). The CDR3 loop reads CASSLEGIQETQYF. The CDR3 nucleotides are TGTGCTAGCAGCTTAGAGGGGATCCAAGAGACCCAGTACTTC.

Only one count was recorded for this clone. The V call is TRBV9, the J call TRBJ2-7, with D perhaps TRBD2 (5 bases). The CDR3 sequence is 15 residues long. Trimming stripped 4 bases from V and 2 bases from J, with 16 bases between. Germline CDR1 is SGDLS and CDR2 is YYNGEE. CDR3 protein: CASSPSGGGPYEQYF. The CDR3, as DNA: TGTGCCAGCAGCCCCTCCGGCGGAGGTCCCTACGAGCAGTACTTC.

The V gene is TRBV7-9, the J gene TRBJ1-1, with unresolved D. The V end lost 1 base, the J end lost 1 base, and 7 bases lay between the germline ends. The CDR3 is made up of 14 amino acids. Germline assignment: CDR1 SEHNR and CDR2 FQNEAQ (reference sequence). The DNA for the CDR3 is TGTGCCAGCAGCTTAGTCTCCGGGAACACTGAAGCTTTCTTT. It translates to CASSLVSGNTEAFF. Variable domain in full (rest from reference TRBV7-9 and TRBJ1-1): DTGVSQNPRHKITKRGQNVTFRCDPISEHNRLYWYRQTLGQGPEFLTYFQNEAQLEKSRLLSDRFSAERPKGSFSTLEIQRTEQGDSAMYLCASSLVSGNTEAFFGQGTRLTVV.

This sequence joins TRBV19 and TRBJ1-5; possible D gene TRBD1, 6 bases. Germline V gives CDR1 LNHDA, CDR2 SQIVND (reference sequence). V was trimmed by 7 bases and J by 0 bases, leaving 13 bases between them. The CDR3 is 15 amino acids. The CDR3, as DNA: TGTGCCAGTATCAAGCGACAGGATAGCAATCAGCCCCAGCATTTT. Translation: CASIKRQDSNQPQHF.